These 28 T cell receptor beta chains were all obtained from the same sample, sequenced in a study of prognosis after radiotherapy for stage I lung cancer. Genomic DNA provided the template from which TCR beta CDR3 was amplified by two-round multiplex PCR. Individual primers that were specific to each TRBV and TRBJ gene served in first-round PCR. MiXCR, applied by TCRdb to the multiplex PCR reads, yields one record per CDR3 protein. The table has nearly 35,000 distinct CDR3 sequences, under 40% seen once; the top ten hold about 15%. Sequenced here: PBMCs, sampled before or after stereotactic body radiation therapy (not recorded which). The receptor set was obtained from a donor aged 50 or older with non-small cell lung cancer.

This clonotype was counted once. At one boundary the junction diverges from the germline segment, which might be a read error. V gene TRBV5-1 combines with J gene TRBJ2-3; no clear D. The CDR3 spans 14 residues. In germline, CDR1 is SGHRS, CDR2 YFSETQ. CDR3 sequence reads: CASSLGRYTDTHYF. CDR3 in DNA: TGCGCCAGCAGCTTGGGGCGGTACACAGATACGCATTATTTT.

This clonotype is labeled as medium-sized. The chain combines TRBV5-1 with TRBJ2-2; D possibly corresponds to TRBD1 (6 bases). Per germline, CDR1 SGHRS and CDR2 YFSETQ. V was shortened by 0 bases and J by 1 base, with 10 bases between the two germline ends. This CDR3 spans 16 amino acids. DNA for the CDR3: TGCGCCAGCAGCTTGGAAACAGGGAGGAACACCGGGGAGCTGTTTTTT. This encodes CASSLETGRNTGELFF.

J is TRBJ2-2 and V is TRBV27; 7 positions agree with TRBD1. V lost 7 bases and J lost 3; bases outside the gene matches: 5. This CDR3 is 14 amino acids long. CDR1 and CDR2 from the germline V gene are MNHEY and SMNVEV (reference sequence). The CDR3 region is CASKRQGDTGELFF. The CDR3 DNA sequence: TGTGCCAGCAAGAGACAGGGAGACACCGGGGAGCTGTTTTTT.

V is TRBV20-1 and J is TRBJ2-3; D gene unclear. Trimming removed 7 bases from V and 1 base from J, with 21 bases in between. Per germline, CDR1 DFQATT and CDR2 SNEGSKA (reference sequence). The CDR3 is 16 amino acids. CDR3 sequence (DNA): TGCAGTGTCACGACCTCAAGCTCGGCCGGCACAGATACGCAGTATTTT. Its translation is CSVTTSSSAGTDTQYF.

A word on this clonotype: This may arise from a read error, as a much more abundant clone is one base away. This rearrangement joins TRBV29-1 to TRBJ1-2; no reliable D call. Germline-derived CDR1 and CDR2 are SQVTM and ANQGSEA. The CDR3 consists of 12 residues. The V and J ends lost 3 bases and 5 bases respectively, with 10 bases between them. The CDR3 coding sequence is TGCAGCGTTGAGGGTCCCGTATATGGCTACACCTTC. This translates into CSVEGPVYGYTF.

This clonotype has ten or more counts. The J gene is TRBJ1-3, the V gene TRBV19; 7 positions agree with TRBD1. Germline V gene lookup returns CDR1 LNHDA and CDR2 SQIVND (reference sequence). The CDR3 extends over 16 amino acids. V gave up 5 bases and J gave up 5 bases; unmatched junction bases: 12. The CDR3 nucleotides read TGTGCCAGTAGTTTTGACAGGGCGGCGGGAAGAAACACCATATATTTT. This gives the protein CASSFDRAAGRNTIYF.

This clonotype was seen only once. The CDR3 protein is CASRQLTGGEGQHQHF. The CDR3, as DNA: TGTGCCAGCAGGCAACTCACAGGGGGCGAGGGTCAGCACCAACATTTT. The V gene is TRBV6-2 or TRBV6-3, the J gene TRBJ1-5, with 9 nucleotides matching TRBD1. CDR1 is MNHEY, CDR2 SVGEGT, per germline. The V gene end was trimmed by 6 bases and the J gene end by 16 bases; junction bases not matched to a gene: 22. The CDR3 is 16 amino acids.

The sample holds many counts of this clonotype. J is TRBJ1-4 and V is TRBV15; D unresolved. The CDR3 is made up of 16 amino acids. V was shortened by 4 bases and J by 0 bases, with 12 bases between the two germline ends. CDR1 is LNHNV, CDR2 YYDKDF, per germline (reference sequence). The DNA for the CDR3 is TGTGCCACCAGCATACAAGAGTCTGCAACTAATGAAAAACTGTTTTTT. The encoded protein is CATSIQESATNEKLFF.

This clonotype was seen repeatedly, ten times or more. The V gene is TRBV28, the J gene TRBJ2-5, with a tentative D call TRBD2 (5 bases). Trimming stripped 10 bases from V and 3 bases from J, with 18 bases between. CDR3 size: 14 residues. Germline V lookup: CDR1 MDHEN, CDR2 SYDVKM. The DNA for the CDR3 is TGTGCCACCTACACTCCTCGGGGAAAAGAGACCCAGTACTTC. This codes for CATYTPRGKETQYF. Supplemented by reference TRBV28 and TRBJ2-5, the full variable domain reads DVKVTQSSRYLVKRTGEKVFLECVQDMDHENMFWYRQDPGLGLRLIYFSYDVKMKEKGDIPEGYSVSREKKERFSLILESASTNQTSMYLCATYTPRGKETQYFGPGTRLLVL.

This clonotype has ten or more counts. This chain joins TRBV10-3 and TRBJ2-7; 10 bases map to TRBD2. In germline, CDR1 is ENHRY, CDR2 SYGVKD. The junction had 5 bases not matched to a gene; V was cut back by 3 bases and J by 3 bases. This CDR3 has 15 residues. CDR3 sequence (DNA): TGTGCCATCAGTGACTTAGGACTAGCGGACTACGAGCAGTACTTC. Translating it yields CAISDLGLADYEQYF.

This clonotype was counted many times. The chain carries TRBV15 and TRBJ1-1, with D possibly TRBD1 on 5 matching bases. The CDR3 has 14 residues. V was clipped by 1 base and J by 4 bases, with 10 bases between them. The germline V gene encodes CDR1 LNHNV and CDR2 YYDKDF (reference sequence). CDR3: CATSRARAGTEAFF. The CDR3 DNA reads TGTGCCACCAGCAGAGCCAGGGCTGGCACTGAAGCTTTCTTT.

Comments on this clonotype: A junction boundary mismatches the germline segment, possibly from a read error. This chain uses TRBV28 with TRBJ2-1; 9 nucleotides align to TRBD2. Germline CDR1 and CDR2: MDHEN and SYDVKM. The CDR3 is 15 amino acids. CDR3 amino acids: CASSNSGSCYNEKFF. The CDR3 nucleotides read TGTGCCAGCAGTAATAGCGGGAGCTGCTACAATGAGAAGTTCTTC.

As to this clonotype: A much larger clone lies a single base off, so this may be a read error. The gene calls are TRBV28 and TRBJ2-5, with 10 positions matching TRBD1. Germline V CDR1 and CDR2: MDHEN, SYDVKM. This CDR3 is built from 15 residues. Trimming cost V 6 bases and J 1 base; bases outside gene matches: 5. Here the CDR3 reads CASRAGQGLQETQYF. The CDR3 bases are TGTGCCAGCAGGGCGGGACAGGGGCTCCAAGAGACCCAGTACTTC.

In this sample, this clonotype turned up many times. The V and J genes are TRBV24-1 and TRBJ2-2; possible D gene TRBD1, 5 bases. This CDR3 spans 17 amino acids. CDR1 is KGHDR, CDR2 SFDVKD, per germline. V dropped 4 bases and J dropped 4 bases, with 18 bases sitting between them. CDR3 in amino acids: CATSDRTPSGATGELFF. CDR3 DNA sequence: TGTGCCACCAGTGACCGGACCCCGTCTGGGGCCACCGGGGAGCTGTTTTTT.

Remarks on this clonotype: A much larger clone lies one base from this, so it may be a read error. The chain links TRBV28 to TRBJ1-5, with a possible D match to TRBD1 (5 bases). Trimming shortened V by 5 bases and J by 2 bases, and 22 bases separated the two germline ends. The CDR3 runs to 18 residues. CDR1 is MDHEN, CDR2 SYDVKM, per germline. CDR3 nucleotide sequence: TGTGCCAGCAGTCGAAGGTGGGGACCCTCCGTGGGCAATCAGCCCCAGCATTTT. This translates into CASSRRWGPSVGNQPQHF.

This clonotype was detected ten times or more. V is TRBV7-9 and J is TRBJ2-5; the D call may be TRBD1 or TRBD2 (6 bases each). Per germline, CDR1 SEHNR and CDR2 FQNEAQ (reference sequence). The CDR3 runs 13 residues. V lost 5 bases, J lost 5 bases, and 12 bases lay in between. The chain's CDR3 is CASSPPGAETQYF. In DNA, the CDR3 is TGTGCCAGCAGCCCGCCGGGGGCTGAGACCCAGTACTTC.

This clonotype was seen ten or more times. The chain carries TRBV27 and TRBJ2-5; D may be TRBD1 or TRBD2 (6 bases each). The CDR3 totals 15 residues. The V gene's germline CDR1 is MNHEY and CDR2 SMNVEV (reference sequence). V was clipped by 8 bases and J by 4 bases, with 20 bases between them. CDR3 DNA sequence: TGTGCCAGCGCTCGGAGGGGGGCGAGAGGAGAGACCCAGTACTTC. As protein: CASARRGARGETQYF.

To note about this clonotype: A much larger clone lies one base from this, so it may be a read error. The rearrangement links TRBV6-2 or TRBV6-3 to TRBJ2-5; 8 bases are shared with TRBD1. With V trimmed by 8 bases and J by 6 bases, 14 bases remained unmatched. Germline CDR1 MNHEY, CDR2 SVGEGT. The CDR3 consists of 15 residues. CDR3 in DNA: TGTGCCAGCGGTAGCCTCGGACAGGGACCGAAGACCCAGTACTTC. Protein sequence: CASGSLGQGPKTQYF.

As for this clonotype: A clone one base away is much larger, so this may be a read error. The chain is built from TRBV29-1 and TRBJ1-4; the D gene is possibly TRBD1 (6 bases). Per the germline V gene, CDR1 is SQVTM and CDR2 is ANQGSEA. CDR3 length equals 15 residues. V was cut by 7 bases and J by 0 bases, with 15 bases left in between. The DNA of the CDR3 is TGCAGCGCAAGAAGGGGGGGTGCAACTAATGAAAAACTGTTTTTT. Protein: CSARRGGATNEKLFF.

Note on this clonotype: A read error may account for a junction end that differs from germline. The gene calls are TRBV6-2 or TRBV6-3 and TRBJ2-4; D is possibly TRBD2 (6 bases). Germline-derived CDR1 and CDR2 are MNHEY and SVGEGT. This CDR3 has 17 amino acids. CDR3: CASISDMPQLAKNIQYF. Written as DNA, the CDR3 is TGTGCCAGCATCTCGGACATGCCTCAACTAGCCAAGAACATTCAGTACTTC.

This clonotype has at least ten counts. The chain combines TRBV20-1 with TRBJ1-3; D unclear. This CDR3 has 17 amino acids. Trimming removed 4 bases from V and 2 bases from J, with 21 bases in between. CDR1 is DFQATT and CDR2 is SNEGSKA in the germline V gene (reference sequence). For the CDR3, the DNA is TGCAGTGCTAAACTCCCGCAAGCGGGGATTACTGGAAACACCATATATTTT. Amino acid sequence: CSAKLPQAGITGNTIYF.

The sample holds many counts of this clonotype. This chain joins TRBV3-1 and TRBJ1-4; TRBD1 matches 9 bases. The CDR3 sequence is 14 residues long. The V gene end was trimmed by 5 bases and the J gene end by 7 bases; junction bases not matched to a gene: 5. Germline V gene data show CDR1 as LGHDT and CDR2 as YNNKEL (reference sequence). The CDR3 reads CASSFRDRAEKLFF. DNA of the CDR3: TGTGCCAGCAGCTTCCGGGACAGGGCTGAAAAACTGTTTTTT.

The rearrangement joins TRBV20-1 to TRBJ2-3, with D unclear. Trimming shortened V by 1 base and J by 0 bases, and 17 bases separated the two germline ends. Germline V gives CDR1 DFQATT, CDR2 SNEGSKA (reference sequence). The CDR3 spans 17 residues. CDR3 residues: CSARASRRSLSTDTQYF. CDR3 in DNA: TGCAGTGCTAGAGCCTCCCGACGGAGCCTAAGCACAGATACGCAGTATTTT.

The chain combines TRBV29-1 with TRBJ1-4; D is undetermined. This CDR3 comprises 14 residues. The V gene's germline CDR1 is SQVTM and CDR2 ANQGSEA. V was shortened by 1 base and J by 5 bases, with 11 bases between the two germline ends. Written as DNA, the CDR3 is TGCAGCGTTGAAGGTGTCAGTGGGAATGAAAAACTGTTTTTT. Translating gives CSVEGVSGNEKLFF.

The genes are TRBV28 and TRBJ2-1; D possibly corresponds to TRBD1 (7 bases). V lost 10 bases and J lost 12, with 19 bases in between. Germline loops: CDR1 MDHEN, CDR2 SYDVKM. The CDR3 sequence is 12 residues long. Written as DNA, the CDR3 is TGTGCCATCGCGGGACAGCACAATTGGCAGTTCTTC. It is translated as CAIAGQHNWQFF.

This clonotype was observed at least ten times. V is TRBV6-1 and J is TRBJ1-1; TRBD1 might be the D (5 bases). Trimming removed 8 bases at V and 1 base at J, with 11 bases between. The CDR3 is 13 amino acids. Germline V lookup: CDR1 MNHNS, CDR2 SASEGT. CDR3 nucleotides: TGTGCCAGCCGGGCGAGGGGGAACACTGAAGCTTTCTTT. This gives the protein CASRARGNTEAFF.

This clonotype was counted ten times or more. The chain recombines TRBV10-3 with TRBJ2-3; 9 bases match TRBD2. This CDR3 contains 13 residues. Germline CDR1 is ENHRY and CDR2 is SYGVKD. Trimming at V came to 8 bases and at J to 1 base, leaving 1 base not matched to a gene. The chain's CDR3 is CAISSGGTDTQYF. DNA for the CDR3: TGTGCCATCTCTAGCGGGGGCACAGATACGCAGTATTTT.

This clonotype was seen at least ten times. V gene TRBV3-1 combines with J gene TRBJ2-5, with 7 bases fitting TRBD1. CDR1 is LGHDT, CDR2 YNNKEL, per germline (reference sequence). The CDR3 is 15 amino acids. Trimming at V came to 1 base and at J to 1 base, leaving 3 bases not matched to a gene. The CDR3 here is CASSQGDSFQETQYF. The CDR3 DNA is TGTGCCAGCAGCCAAGGGGACAGCTTCCAAGAGACCCAGTACTTC.